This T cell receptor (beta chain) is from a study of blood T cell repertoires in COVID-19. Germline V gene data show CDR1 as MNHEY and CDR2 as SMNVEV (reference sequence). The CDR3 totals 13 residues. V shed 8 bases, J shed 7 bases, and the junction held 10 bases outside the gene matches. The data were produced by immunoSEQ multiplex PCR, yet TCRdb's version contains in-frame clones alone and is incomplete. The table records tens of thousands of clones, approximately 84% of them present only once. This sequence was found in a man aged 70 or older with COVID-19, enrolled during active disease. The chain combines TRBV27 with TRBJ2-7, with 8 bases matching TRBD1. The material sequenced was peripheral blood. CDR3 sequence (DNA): TGTGCCAGCCGAAGCAGGGGGCGTTGGGAGCAGTACTTC. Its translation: CASRSRGRWEQYF.